What follows are 19 T cell receptor beta chains derived from one specimen sequenced in a study of OX40 agonist ivuxolimab in advanced cancers. Preparation of the library involved the immunoSEQ multiplex PCR assay. In its TCRdb copy, this immuneACCESS table keeps in-frame sequences only and misses some clones. Where compared with another copy, unresolved V genes explain less than half of these, and the others have no known cause. The sample table lists some 140,000 clones, about 92% of them with a count of one. The ten largest make up 1% of the sample. The sequencing here drew on CD4+ or CD8+ T cells sorted from blood, taken in a trial of the OX40 agonist ivuxolimab. These receptors all come from an adult with an advanced solid tumor such as melanoma, head and neck, liver or kidney cancer.

This clone turned up a few times. The rearrangement uses TRBV7-9 and TRBJ1-4; D remains ambiguous. From germline, CDR1 is SEHNR and CDR2 FQNEAQ (reference sequence). V was pared by 3 bases and J by 8 bases, with 13 bases between. CDR3 length: 14 amino acids. The CDR3 bases are TGTGCCAGCAGCTTCGGGCAGATTGAGGAAAAACTGTTTTTT. Its translation: CASSFGQIEEKLFF.

CDR3 residues: CASSADRSWGYTF. In DNA form, the CDR3 reads TGTGCCAGCAGCGCCGACAGGAGTTGGGGCTACACCTTC. This rearrangement joins TRBV6-4 to TRBJ1-2, with D tentatively TRBD1 (6 bases). The CDR3 sequence is 13 residues long. Between the trimmed V and J ends, which lost 6 bases and 8 bases, there was a span of 16 bases. Germline V CDR1 and CDR2: MRHNA, SNTAGT.

The chain couples TRBV6-5 to TRBJ1-5; D is perhaps TRBD1 (6 bases). Germline-derived CDR1 and CDR2 are MNHEY and SVGAGI. The CDR3 is 13 amino acids. Trimming took 5 bases from V and 7 from J, leaving 12 bases between them. CDR3 sequence (DNA): TGTGCCAGCAGTCGACAGGAACGGCAGCCCCAGCATTTT. Residues: CASSRQERQPQHF.

The chain joins TRBV11-2 to TRBJ1-2, with 8 nucleotides matching TRBD1. Germline CDR1 SGHAT, CDR2 FQNNGV. Trimming removed 5 bases from V and 0 bases from J; junction bases left unmatched: 8. The CDR3 is made up of 16 amino acids. The CDR3 DNA follows: TGTGCCAGCAGCGGAACAGGACAGGGAGCTAACTATGGCTACACCTTC. Translation gives CASSGTGQGANYGYTF.

The chain is built from TRBV6-1 and TRBJ2-7, with TRBD1 matching over 12 bases. This CDR3 is 15 amino acids long. Trimming cost V 3 bases and J 7 bases; bases outside gene matches: 7. CDR1 MNHNS and CDR2 SASEGT come from the germline V gene. CDR3 amino acids: CASSDPGQGAGEQYF. The CDR3 DNA reads TGTGCCAGCAGTGATCCGGGACAGGGGGCTGGGGAGCAGTACTTC.

This sequence joins TRBV10-2 and TRBJ1-5; 7 bases map to TRBD1. In germline, CDR1 is WSHSY, CDR2 SAAADI. This CDR3 is built from 15 residues. Trimming at V came to 4 bases and at J to 2 bases, leaving 5 bases not matched to a gene. CDR3 DNA: TGCGCCAGCAGTGTGAGGACAGGAGGCAATCAGCCCCAGCATTTT. This codes for CASSVRTGGNQPQHF.

The rearrangement joins TRBV5-6 to TRBJ1-4; D not resolved. The CDR3 loop spans 14 amino acids. The V end was cut by 4 bases, the J end by 0 bases, with 7 bases between. CDR1 SGHDT and CDR2 YYEEEE come from the germline V gene. In DNA form, the CDR3 reads TGTGCCAGCAGCCCAATCGCAACTAATGAAAAACTGTTTTTT. Translating gives CASSPIATNEKLFF.

The chain uses TRBV11-2 and TRBJ2-3, with 12 bases lining up with TRBD2. Germline V gives CDR1 SGHAT, CDR2 FQNNGV. V was pared by 5 bases and J by 6 bases, with 9 bases of the junction left unmatched. This CDR3 contains 16 residues. The CDR3 protein is CASSPTWTSGTDTQYF. The CDR3 DNA reads TGTGCCAGCAGCCCTACCTGGACTAGCGGGACGGATACGCAGTATTTT.

The rearrangement joins TRBV7-2 to TRBJ2-5, with TRBD2 matching over 8 bases. This CDR3 region has 16 residues. Germline loops: CDR1 SGHTA, CDR2 FQGNSA. V shed 5 bases, J shed 4 bases, and the junction held 12 bases outside the gene matches. In DNA form, the CDR3 reads TGTGCCAGCAGCCAAGAAAGCCTAGCGGGTCGAGAGACCCAGTACTTC. It yields the protein CASSQESLAGRETQYF.

This clone was detected a few times. The rearrangement links TRBV20-1 to TRBJ1-1; no clear D gene. The CDR3 covers 11 residues. Germline CDR1 DFQATT, CDR2 SNEGSKA (reference sequence). Trimming took 4 bases from V and 0 from J, leaving 3 bases between them. DNA for the CDR3: TGCAGTGCTAAAATGAACACTGAAGCTTTCTTT. Translation gives CSAKMNTEAFF.

The chain links TRBV10-3 to TRBJ1-4, with 8 bases identical to TRBD1. The CDR3 is 15 amino acids. With 0 bases clipped from V and 7 bases from J, the junction kept 4 bases outside the gene matches. Germline V gives CDR1 ENHRY, CDR2 SYGVKD. CDR3 loop: CAISESTGVGEKLFF. The CDR3, as DNA: TGTGCCATCAGTGAGTCGACAGGGGTAGGTGAAAAACTGTTTTTT.

The chain has TRBV10-3 and TRBJ2-7; possibly TRBD1 or TRBD2 for D (6 bases each). CDR3 length equals 14 residues. Per the germline V gene, CDR1 is ENHRY and CDR2 is SYGVKD. The V and J ends lost 9 bases and 2 bases respectively, with 17 bases between them. The CDR3 protein is CAIRGTGGPYEQYF. CDR3 nucleotides: TGTGCCATACGCGGGACCGGGGGCCCCTACGAGCAGTACTTC.

The chain carries TRBV6-5 and TRBJ2-7; TRBD1 is a possible D gene (6 bases). This CDR3 is built from 14 residues. Deletions cut 6 bases from V and 0 bases from J, with 12 bases between. Germline CDR1 is MNHEY and CDR2 is SVGAGI. CDR3 in amino acids: CASRMTGRSYEQYF. In DNA form, the CDR3 reads TGTGCCAGCAGAATGACAGGCCGCTCCTACGAGCAGTACTTC.

This clone was picked up a small number of times. The junction departs from the called germline gene at one end, perhaps through a read error. This rearrangement joins TRBV4-3 to TRBJ1-2; no firm D call. The CDR3 has 10 residues. Per the germline V gene, CDR1 is LGHNA and CDR2 is YSLEER. CDR3: CASSQDRRVF. The DNA for the CDR3 is TGCGCCAGCAGCCAAGATCGCCGGGTCTTC.

V and J are TRBV27 and TRBJ2-5; no firm D call. CDR3 length: 16 amino acids. Germline values: CDR1 MNHEY, CDR2 SMNVEV (reference sequence). V gave up 0 bases and J gave up 2 bases, with 13 bases separating them. CDR3 nucleotides: TGTGCCAGCAGTTTATCGATTAACGTAGTACAAGAGACCCAGTACTTC. Encoded protein: CASSLSINVVQETQYF.

This clone was detected once. This chain joins TRBV7-9 and TRBJ1-2; no definite D call. CDR1 is SEHNR and CDR2 is FQNEAQ in the germline V gene (reference sequence). Between the trimmed V and J ends, which lost 2 bases and 7 bases, there was a span of 17 bases. This CDR3 comprises 15 residues. The CDR3 loop reads CASSLMGGELIGYTF. CDR3 DNA sequence: TGTGCCAGCAGCTTAATGGGTGGAGAGCTTATTGGCTACACCTTC.

The chain links TRBV25-1 to TRBJ2-1, with a tentative D call TRBD2 (5 bases). The V gene's germline CDR1 is MGHDK and CDR2 SYGVNS. Between the trimmed V and J ends, which lost 2 bases and 7 bases, there was a span of 12 bases. The CDR3 totals 14 residues. In DNA form, the CDR3 reads TGTGCCAGCAGTGAAGGTGGGAGTCTGAATGAGCAGTTCTTC. It codes for CASSEGGSLNEQFF.

The chain combines TRBV9 with TRBJ1-6; D possibly corresponds to TRBD1 (5 bases). In germline, CDR1 is SGDLS, CDR2 YYNGEE. V was shortened by 4 bases and J by 7 bases, with 9 bases between the two germline ends. This CDR3 region has 13 residues. CDR3 in amino acids: CASSPRQNSPLHF. The CDR3 DNA sequence: TGTGCCAGCAGCCCCCGACAGAATTCACCCCTCCACTTT.

The table lists this clone with a count of one. This chain uses TRBV4-1 with TRBJ1-4; D gene unclear. Germline CDR1 is MGHRA and CDR2 is YSYEKL. This CDR3 is 16 amino acids long. V lost 1 base to trimming and J lost 8 bases, with 17 bases between them. CDR3 nucleotide sequence: TGCGCCAGCAGCCAAGGGGGAAGAGCTGGCAGAGAAAAACTGTTTTTT. This sequence encodes CASSQGGRAGREKLFF.